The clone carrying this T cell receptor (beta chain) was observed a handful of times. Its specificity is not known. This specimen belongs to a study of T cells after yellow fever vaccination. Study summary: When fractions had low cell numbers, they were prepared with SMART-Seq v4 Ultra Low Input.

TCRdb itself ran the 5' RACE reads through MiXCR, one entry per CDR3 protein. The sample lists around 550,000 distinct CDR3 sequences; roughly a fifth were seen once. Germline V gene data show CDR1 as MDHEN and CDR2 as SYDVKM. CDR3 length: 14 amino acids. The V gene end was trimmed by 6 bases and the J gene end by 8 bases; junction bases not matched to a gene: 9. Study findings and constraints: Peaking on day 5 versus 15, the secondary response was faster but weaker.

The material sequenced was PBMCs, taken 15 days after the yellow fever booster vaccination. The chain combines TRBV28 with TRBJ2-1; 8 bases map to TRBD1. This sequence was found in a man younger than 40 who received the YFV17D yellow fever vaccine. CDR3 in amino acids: CASRERTGIYEQFF. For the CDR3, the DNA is TGTGCCAGCAGGGAAAGGACAGGGATTTATGAGCAGTTCTTC.